Here is one T cell receptor (beta chain) with its context. Its antigen is still unknown. This specimen comes from a study of cytomegalovirus exposure and HLA in healthy donors. The study, taken as a whole, reports: Both high specificity and high sensitivity reportedly marked the classifier's diagnosis of cytomegalovirus status. Analysis was performed later, and it showed HLA-associated TCR beta chains to be more clonally expanded than equally common others.

Primers included in the PCR were 60 Vbeta and 13 Jbeta primers. Sequenced by immunoSEQ multiplex PCR; TCRdb stores in-frame clones only, minus some. The data contain approximately 150,000 clones, 70% to 85% of them singletons. Trimming stripped 0 bases from V and 1 base from J, with 18 bases between. Germline-derived CDR1 and CDR2 are LGHNT and FRNRAP. This CDR3 spans 18 amino acids. The sequence was obtained from a woman aged 40 to 55 in good health and CMV-seronegative. The V gene is TRBV12-5, the J gene TRBJ1-1; D may be TRBD1 (5 bases). What was sequenced was PBMCs. Written as DNA, the CDR3 is TGTGCTAGTGGTTTGGTAACCCTTCCAGGGAAGTCGAACACTGAAGCTTTCTTT. As protein: CASGLVTLPGKSNTEAFF.